Shown below are 18 T cell receptor beta chains from a single sample sequenced in a study of blood T cell repertoires in COVID-19. Profiling relied on immunoSEQ multiplex PCR, and the TCRdb table lists in-frame clones only, not all of them. The sample has over 100,000 clones, 65% to 90% seen once. The sequencing input was peripheral blood. The receptor source for this set is an older man with acute or convalescent COVID-19.

V and J are TRBV20-1 and TRBJ1-2, with no clear D. Germline V gene lookup returns CDR1 DFQATT and CDR2 SNEGSKA (reference sequence). V lost 6 bases, J lost 6 bases, and 8 bases lay in between. This CDR3 comprises 10 residues. CDR3 DNA: TGCAGTGCCAGGAGGAATGGCTACACCTTC. Translation gives CSARRNGYTF.

The V and J genes are TRBV18 and TRBJ1-1, with a weak D call TRBD1 (5 bases). Germline V gene lookup returns CDR1 KGHSH and CDR2 LQKENI. The CDR3 is 14 residues long. Trimming took off 5 bases at V and 7 bases at J, with 17 bases between the two ends. The CDR3 sequence is CASSADRRGGEAFF. The CDR3 bases are TGTGCCAGCTCAGCGGACCGAAGGGGAGGTGAAGCTTTCTTT.

V usage is TRBV10-1 and J usage is TRBJ1-5; TRBD1 agrees at 8 bases. In germline, CDR1 is WNHNN, CDR2 SYGVQD (reference sequence). V was pared by 3 bases and J by 5 bases, with 0 bases of the junction left unmatched. The CDR3 extends over 13 amino acids. The CDR3 DNA reads TGCGCCAGCAGTGAACAGGGGGATCAGCCCCAGCATTTT. This codes for CASSEQGDQPQHF.

The rearrangement joins TRBV29-1 to TRBJ2-7; 10 positions agree with TRBD1. The CDR3 is made up of 15 amino acids. CDR1 and CDR2 from the germline V gene are SQVTM and ANQGSEA. The ends lost 4 bases at V and 1 base at J; junction bases unmatched: 7. CDR3 region: CSVGSGTGASYEQYF. In DNA, the CDR3 is TGCAGCGTTGGTTCCGGGACAGGGGCATCCTACGAGCAGTACTTC.

V is TRBV29-1 and J is TRBJ2-7; TRBD1 aligns across 7 bases. V dropped 7 bases and J dropped 5; count of bases not matched to a gene: 5. Germline-derived CDR1 and CDR2 are SQVTM and ANQGSEA. This CDR3 is 11 amino acids long. CDR3 protein: CSGHRGHEQYF. The CDR3 bases are TGCAGCGGCCACAGGGGCCACGAGCAGTACTTC.

This chain connects TRBV25-1 to TRBJ1-1, with 9 bases identical to TRBD1. Germline V CDR1 and CDR2: MGHDK, SYGVNS. CDR3 size: 15 residues. With V trimmed by 7 bases and J by 1 base, 7 bases remained unmatched. For the CDR3, the DNA is TGTGCCAGCAAGGGGACAGGGAGTCGGAACACTGAAGCTTTCTTT. It encodes CASKGTGSRNTEAFF.

This chain joins TRBV13 and TRBJ2-3, with 10 bases identical to TRBD1. Losses at the gene ends were 5 bases for V and 4 bases for J; bases not matched to a gene: 12. From germline, CDR1 is PRHDT and CDR2 FYEKMQ (reference sequence). This CDR3 region has 17 residues. Here the CDR3 reads CASSPPRTGGGADTQYF. The DNA of the CDR3 is TGTGCCAGCAGCCCTCCCAGGACAGGGGGTGGTGCAGATACGCAGTATTTT.

The chain recombines TRBV29-1 with TRBJ2-5; TRBD1 matches at 7 bases. Germline trimming cut 7 bases from V and 2 bases from J; bases unmatched to any gene: 7. CDR1 and CDR2 (germline): SQVTM, ANQGSEA. CDR3 length equals 13 residues. The CDR3 protein is CSGWVGQQETQYF. The DNA of the CDR3 is TGCAGCGGTTGGGTGGGACAGCAAGAGACCCAGTACTTC. The full variable domain, in which reference TRBV29-1 and TRBJ2-5 provide the parts outside the CDR3, is SAVISQKPSRDICQRGTSLTIQCQVDSQVTMMFWYRQQPGQSLTLIATANQGSEATYESGFVIDKFPISRPNLTFSTLTVSNMSPEDSSIYLCSGWVGQQETQYFGPGTRLLVL.

V is TRBV28 and J is TRBJ1-2; D is unclear. The germline V gene encodes CDR1 MDHEN and CDR2 SYDVKM. CDR3 size: 14 residues. V dropped 2 bases and J dropped 4 bases, with 11 bases sitting between them. The CDR3 DNA sequence: TGTGCCAGCAGTTTAGGGGTGGGAGGCTATGGCTACACCTTC. It encodes CASSLGVGGYGYTF.

There are a few counts of this clone. The chain couples TRBV7-9 to TRBJ2-1; TRBD2 is a possible D gene (5 bases). V was cut by 7 bases and J by 7 bases, with 17 bases left in between. In germline, CDR1 is SEHNR, CDR2 FQNEAQ (reference sequence). The CDR3 length is 14 residues. Written as DNA, the CDR3 is TGTGCCAGCACCCTTAGCACTAGTGGGAATGAGCAGTTCTTC. Protein: CASTLSTSGNEQFF.

This chain connects TRBV6-2 or TRBV6-3 to TRBJ2-2, with 9 bases that match TRBD2. The CDR3 contains 15 residues. CDR1 is MNHEY and CDR2 is SVGEGT in the germline V gene. V trimming: 4 bases; J trimming: 6 bases; junction bases outside the gene matches: 6. CDR3 nucleotide sequence: TGTGCCAGCAGTTTTCGGCTAGCGGGATCCGGGGAGCTGTTTTTT. Encoded protein: CASSFRLAGSGELFF.

The chain is built from TRBV11-2 and TRBJ2-7, with 9 bases fitting TRBD1. Germline CDR1 and CDR2: SGHAT and FQNNGV. V gave up 5 bases and J gave up 6 bases; unmatched junction bases: 5. This CDR3 is 13 amino acids long. The CDR3: CASSPGTGFEQYF. In DNA form, the CDR3 reads TGTGCCAGCAGCCCCGGGACAGGGTTCGAGCAGTACTTC.

This clone appeared once. The junction departs from germline at one end; a sequencing error may be responsible. This sequence joins TRBV20-1 and TRBJ1-4, with D perhaps TRBD1 (5 bases). The CDR3 runs to 8 residues. Germline V gives CDR1 DFQATT, CDR2 SNEGSKA (reference sequence). DNA for the CDR3: TGCAGTCCAGTCGGAGGGGTTTTT. It codes for CSPVGGVF.

The J gene is TRBJ1-6, the V gene TRBV5-8; the D gene is possibly TRBD1 (6 bases). V lost 5 bases to trimming and J lost 7 bases, with 19 bases between them. The CDR3 runs 16 residues. Per the germline V gene, CDR1 is SGHTS and CDR2 is YDEGEE. CDR3 coding DNA: TGTGCCAGCAGACCCGCAAACGGGCAGGGGAATTCACCCCTCCACTTT. Its translation: CASRPANGQGNSPLHF.

The rearrangement uses TRBV28 and TRBJ2-1, with TRBD2 matching 9 bases. This CDR3 comprises 14 residues. Per germline, CDR1 MDHEN and CDR2 SYDVKM. V shed 1 base and J 10 bases; nucleotides not matched to a gene: 5. The CDR3 DNA sequence: TGTGCCAGCAGTTTATTGGTAGCGGGGGACGAGCAGTTCTTC. This sequence encodes CASSLLVAGDEQFF. The full variable domain, with the rest looked up from reference TRBV28 and TRBJ2-1, is DVKVTQSSRYLVKRTGEKVFLECVQDMDHENMFWYRQDPGLGLRLIYFSYDVKMKEKGDIPEGYSVSREKKERFSLILESASTNQTSMYLCASSLLVAGDEQFFGPGTRLTVL.

The chain has TRBV7-5 and TRBJ1-4; the tabulated D call, TRBD1, remains unverified against the DNA. TRBV7-5 is classified as a pseudogene. This CDR3 spans 15 amino acids. The CDR3 DNA is TGTGTCAGAAGCGGGCAGGGGATTACTAATGAAAAACTGTTTTTT. Encoded protein: CVRSGQGITNEKLFF.

The chain combines TRBV6-6 with TRBJ2-7, with 7 bases aligning to TRBD1. Germline values: CDR1 MNHNY, CDR2 SVGAGI (reference sequence). The CDR3 is 16 amino acids. Trimming took 1 base from V and 2 from J; bases not matched to a gene: 8. The chain's CDR3 is CASSYYLGTAPYEQYF. The CDR3 DNA reads as TGTGCCAGCAGTTACTATTTAGGGACAGCACCCTACGAGCAGTACTTC.

The chain is built from TRBV5-1 and TRBJ2-2; no clear D. Trimming took 4 bases from V and 5 from J, leaving 9 bases between them. Germline loops: CDR1 SGHRS, CDR2 YFSETQ. The CDR3 contains 13 residues. CDR3 coding DNA: TGCGCCAGCAGCCCCCTCGGGACCGGGGAGCTGTTTTTT. It specifies CASSPLGTGELFF.